The 19 T cell receptor beta chains presented below share a single source sample, sequenced in a study of CD4 T cells in relation to SARS-CoV-2 and coronaviruses. CD4+ T cells from unexposed donors were obtained before the COVID-19 pandemic (2011-2018). The cells were cultured for 10 days before CD4+ T cells were isolated. Sequencing used immunoSEQ multiplex PCR; TCRdb keeps in-frame clones, though not all of them. The sample shows tens of thousands of clones, around 80% of them seen only once. No antigen is known for these receptors. Sequenced sample: CD4+ T cells from PBMCs, cultured in vitro. The receptors shown here come from a human donor in good health.

The V and J genes are TRBV6-5 and TRBJ2-7; tentative D call: TRBD1 (6 bases). The V gene lost 6 bases and the J gene lost 4 bases, with 16 bases spanning the gap. Germline CDR1 MNHEY, CDR2 SVGAGI. This CDR3 has 14 residues. In DNA, the CDR3 is TGTGCCAGCAGAGAGGACAGTTCTGGGTACGAGCAGTACTTC. It codes for CASREDSSGYEQYF.

The chain couples TRBV5-1 to TRBJ2-1; D assignment may be TRBD1 or TRBD2 (5 bases each). This CDR3 comprises 14 residues. Trimming cost V 5 bases and J 7 bases, with 16 bases left between them. Germline-derived CDR1 and CDR2 are SGHRS and YFSETQ. Here the CDR3 reads CASRRPGPGNEQFF. The CDR3 DNA reads TGCGCCAGCAGGAGGCCGGGGCCAGGTAATGAGCAGTTCTTC.

This clone was seen just once. The chain couples TRBV6-5 to TRBJ1-2; 7 bases map to TRBD1. The germline CDR1 and CDR2 sequences are MNHEY and SVGAGI. The CDR3 has 14 residues. The trim removed 5 bases at V and 6 bases at J, leaving 9 bases unmatched. The CDR3 sequence is CASSPSTGRDGYTF. The CDR3 nucleotides are TGTGCCAGCAGTCCCTCGACAGGGAGGGATGGCTACACCTTC.

This chain connects TRBV7-8 to TRBJ2-3, with 12 bases aligning to TRBD2. The CDR3 is made up of 18 amino acids. Germline V gene data show CDR1 as SGHVS and CDR2 as FQNEAQ. V gave up 0 bases and J gave up 0 bases; unmatched junction bases: 4. CDR3 in amino acids: CASSLALTSGGSTDTQYF. CDR3 nucleotides: TGTGCCAGCAGCTTAGCGCTCACTAGCGGGGGGAGCACAGATACGCAGTATTTT.

This rearrangement joins TRBV18 to TRBJ2-3, with D hard to call. Trimming took 0 bases from V and 4 from J, leaving 11 bases between them. CDR1 KGHSH and CDR2 LQKENI come from the germline V gene. The CDR3 consists of 15 residues. The CDR3 reads CASSPPSLLADTQYF. As DNA, the CDR3 is TGTGCCAGCTCACCACCGTCCTTACTCGCAGATACGCAGTATTTT.

This clone was counted between two and nine times. The rearrangement uses TRBV19 and TRBJ2-2, with D hard to call. The CDR3 length is 20 residues. Deletions cut 0 bases from V and 2 bases from J, with 22 bases between. Germline lookup yields CDR1 LNHDA and CDR2 SQIVND (reference sequence). The CDR3 nucleotides read TGTGCCAGTAGTATAGATGGGTCCTACCTGAACCCGATTAACACCGGGGAGCTGTTTTTT. Amino acid sequence: CASSIDGSYLNPINTGELFF.

The CDR3 DNA reads as TGTGCCAGCAGATTCACTCTGACCGGGGAGCTGTTTTTT. Its translation: CASRFTLTGELFF. This chain joins TRBV5-4 and TRBJ2-2; no clear D. Between the trimmed V and J ends, which lost 5 bases and 5 bases, there was a span of 10 bases. Germline-derived CDR1 and CDR2 are SGHNT and YYREEE (reference sequence). The CDR3 sequence is 13 residues long. Supplemented by reference TRBV5-4 and TRBJ2-2, the full variable domain reads ETGVTQSPTHLIKTRGQQVTLRCSSQSGHNTVSWYQQALGQGPQFIFQYYREEENGRGNFPPRFSGLQFPNYSSELNVNALELDDSALYLCASRFTLTGELFFGEGSRLTVL.

This clone was observed a few times. DNA of the CDR3: TGTGCCATCAGTGCGGTAGCGGGACCCTACGAGCAGTACTTC. It codes for CAISAVAGPYEQYF. The rearrangement uses TRBV10-3 and TRBJ2-7; 8 bases are shared with TRBD2. The CDR3 contains 14 residues. Germline V gene data show CDR1 as ENHRY and CDR2 as SYGVKD. The V gene end was trimmed by 4 bases and the J gene end by 2 bases; junction bases not matched to a gene: 4.

This clone showed up just once. The rearrangement joins TRBV5-1 to TRBJ2-7; D not resolved. Trimming pared 0 bases from V and 7 bases from J, leaving 20 bases between. The CDR3 totals 16 residues. Germline values: CDR1 SGHRS, CDR2 YFSETQ. The CDR3 region is CASSLDGVGQAREQYF. The CDR3 region has the DNA TGCGCCAGCAGCTTGGATGGGGTCGGGCAGGCGAGGGAGCAGTACTTC.

The V gene is TRBV10-3, the J gene TRBJ2-5; D might be TRBD2 (7 bases). Per germline, CDR1 ENHRY and CDR2 SYGVKD. This CDR3 spans 12 amino acids. Between the trimmed V and J ends, which lost 10 bases and 3 bases, there was a span of 12 bases. CDR3 DNA sequence: TGTGCCACCTGGGGGGGCGAAGAGACCCAGTACTTC. Amino acid sequence: CATWGGEETQYF.

As DNA, the CDR3 is TGTGCCAGCAGCTCCCTAACCGGCCCGAACAATCAGCCCCAGCATTTT. The encoded protein is CASSSLTGPNNQPQHF. V gene TRBV7-9 combines with J gene TRBJ1-5; D remains unclear. The V end lost 4 bases, the J end lost 3 bases, and 16 bases lay between the germline ends. Germline V gene lookup returns CDR1 SEHNR and CDR2 FQNEAQ (reference sequence). CDR3 size: 16 residues. Combining the CDR3 with reference TRBV7-9 and TRBJ1-5 gives the whole variable domain DTGVSQNPRHKITKRGQNVTFRCDPISEHNRLYWYRQTLGQGPEFLTYFQNEAQLEKSRLLSDRFSAERPKGSFSTLEIQRTEQGDSAMYLCASSSLTGPNNQPQHFGDGTRLSIL.

The chain recombines TRBV5-4 with TRBJ2-3; D is ambiguous. V lost 4 bases to trimming and J lost 0 bases, with 12 bases between them. Germline CDR1 SGHNT, CDR2 YYREEE (reference sequence). The CDR3 loop spans 15 amino acids. The CDR3 DNA reads as TGTGCCAGCAGCCAGACCGCGCACAGCACAGATACGCAGTATTTT. This gives the protein CASSQTAHSTDTQYF.

V gene TRBV19 combines with J gene TRBJ2-2; possibly TRBD1 for D (6 bases). This CDR3 is 14 amino acids long. CDR1 is LNHDA and CDR2 is SQIVND in the germline V gene (reference sequence). V lost 1 base, J lost 8 bases, and 11 bases lay in between. CDR3 bases: TGTGCCAGTAGTATAGCCGCAGGGGCAGGGGAGCTGTTTTTT. This gives the protein CASSIAAGAGELFF.

The chain links TRBV10-2 to TRBJ1-1; D is possibly TRBD1 (6 bases). V lost 8 bases to trimming and J lost 3 bases, with 13 bases between them. Germline V gene sequence: CDR1 WSHSY, CDR2 SAAADI. The CDR3 loop spans 13 amino acids. The CDR3 DNA is TGCGCCAGCCGTACGACAGGACACACTGAAGCTTTCTTT. This encodes CASRTTGHTEAFF.

This chain joins TRBV7-3 and TRBJ2-2; 7 bases line up with TRBD2. Germline assignment: CDR1 SGHTA and CDR2 FQGTGA. This CDR3 comprises 17 residues. V shed 4 bases, J shed 4 bases, and the junction held 12 bases outside the gene matches. This CDR3 is CASSSTSRIGTTGELFF. CDR3 DNA: TGTGCCAGCAGCTCGACTAGCCGAATAGGGACCACCGGGGAGCTGTTTTTT.

V is TRBV5-5 and J is TRBJ2-5; D may be TRBD1 (5 bases). Germline assignment: CDR1 SGHKS and CDR2 YYEKEE (reference sequence). With 4 bases removed from V and 5 bases from J, the gap between germline ends came to 12 bases. There are 13 residues in the CDR3. DNA for the CDR3: TGTGCCAGCAGCCCCCCAGGGATGGAGACCCAGTACTTC. Its translation: CASSPPGMETQYF.

The table lists this clone with a count of one. This chain connects TRBV18 to TRBJ2-1, with TRBD2 matching 8 bases. The CDR3 consists of 12 residues. Germline lookup yields CDR1 KGHSH and CDR2 LQKENI. The V and J ends lost 4 bases and 10 bases, in that order; junction bases with no gene match: 3. Here the CDR3 reads CASSRGGQEQFF. DNA of the CDR3: TGTGCCAGCTCACGCGGGGGGCAAGAGCAGTTCTTC.

V and J are TRBV6-4 and TRBJ1-5; D is possibly TRBD1 (5 bases). The CDR3 is made up of 14 amino acids. From germline, CDR1 is MRHNA and CDR2 SNTAGT. Trimming pared 9 bases from V and 2 bases from J, leaving 14 bases between. The CDR3 DNA reads as TGTGCCAGACGCGGGGCTATGGGCAATCAGCCCCAGCATTTT. This translates into CARRGAMGNQPQHF.

This clone was observed a handful of times. This chain's CDR3 is CASSLAGDGALHF. The DNA for the CDR3 is TGTGCCAGCAGCTTAGCAGGGGATGGGGCCCTCCACTTT. The V call is TRBV7-2, the J call TRBJ1-6; maybe TRBD1 (5 bases). The CDR3 contains 13 residues. Trimming pared 0 bases from V and 14 bases from J, leaving 11 bases between. Germline V gene data show CDR1 as SGHTA and CDR2 as FQGNSA.